This T cell receptor beta chain was documented in a study of blood T cell repertoires in COVID-19. At the level of the study: PBMCs, B-cell-depleted T cells, or T cells were the source of the cDNA or gDNA that made up the material.

Profiled with immunoSEQ multiplex PCR; TCRdb holds only in-frame clones, not every one. The repertoire has roughly 77,000 clones, 70% to 90% of them found once; the top ten carry 6.7%. The CDR3 is 13 amino acids. V shed 4 bases and J shed 2 bases, with 10 bases lying between them. Germline V gene data show CDR1 as SGHTS and CDR2 as YDEGEE. This sequence was found in a woman at least 80 years old with active COVID-19. The sequencing sample was made of peripheral blood. This chain uses TRBV5-8 with TRBJ2-7; D may be TRBD1 (6 bases). For the CDR3, the DNA is TGTGCCAGCAGCCCACAGGGACCCTACGAGCAGTACTTC. Residues: CASSPQGPYEQYF.